This T cell receptor (beta chain) was recorded in a study of blood T cell repertoires in COVID-19. Study-level information: Both acute and convalescent COVID-19 samples were obtained from the United States, Italy and Spain.

The study drew participants aged about 18 to 89 years from 20 to 30 US areas. Symptom resolution, clearance, or two negative PCRs marked the recovered donors of Cohort 3. Repertoires were generated with immunoSEQ multiplex PCR, while TCRdb's copy carries only in-frame clones and drops some. The table includes roughly 190,000 clones, approximately 90% detected once. The CDR3 length is 13 residues. Looked up from germline, CDR1 is MNHEY and CDR2 is SVGAGI. The V end was cut by 3 bases, the J end by 4 bases, with 9 bases between. Sequencing was carried out using PBMCs or T cells enriched from blood (not recorded which). The chain uses TRBV6-5 and TRBJ1-1; D is unresolved. The source of this sequence is a woman aged 25-40 years who had recovered from COVID-19. CDR3 loop: CASSYREGTEAFF. Written as DNA, the CDR3 is TGTGCCAGCAGTTATAGAGAGGGCACTGAAGCTTTCTTT.